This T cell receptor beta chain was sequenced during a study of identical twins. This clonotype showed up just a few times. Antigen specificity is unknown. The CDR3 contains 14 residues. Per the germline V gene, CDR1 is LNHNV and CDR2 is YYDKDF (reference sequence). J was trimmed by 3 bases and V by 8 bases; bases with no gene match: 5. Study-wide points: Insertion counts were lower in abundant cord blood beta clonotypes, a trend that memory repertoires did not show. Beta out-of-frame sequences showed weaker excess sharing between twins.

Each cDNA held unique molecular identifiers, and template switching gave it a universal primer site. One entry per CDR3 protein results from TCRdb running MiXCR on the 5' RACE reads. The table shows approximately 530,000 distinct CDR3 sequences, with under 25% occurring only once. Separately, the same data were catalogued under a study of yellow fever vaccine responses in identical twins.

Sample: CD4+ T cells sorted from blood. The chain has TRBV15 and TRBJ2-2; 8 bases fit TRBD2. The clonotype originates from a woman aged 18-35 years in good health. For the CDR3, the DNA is TGTGCCACCGGAGTACTAGCGGACACCGGGGAGCTGTTTTTT. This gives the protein CATGVLADTGELFF.